This T cell receptor (beta chain) appears in the sequencing data of a study of blood T cell repertoires in COVID-19. Study information: Nucleic acid was either cDNA or gDNA, and it came from T cells, B-cell-depleted T cells, or PBMCs.

Trimming removed 5 bases from V and 6 bases from J; junction bases left unmatched: 9. In germline, CDR1 is LNHDA, CDR2 SQIVND (reference sequence). CDR3 length equals 14 residues. In the original workflow: Reference gene primer amplification gave estimated nucleated cell counts. Assay: immunoSEQ multiplex PCR; the TCRdb copy retains only in-frame clones and omits some. From that table come the V and J calls and clone size; the DNA was used to work out D and trimming. The sample carries 35,000 to 45,000 clones, approximately 91% recorded once. This sequence was found in a man between 65 and 85 years old with acute or convalescent COVID-19. The sample consisted of peripheral blood. The J gene is TRBJ1-1, the V gene TRBV19, with TRBD1 matching 7 bases. CDR3 DNA: TGTGCCAGTAGTGTAGGGGGCCAGCTCTCTGAAGCTTTCTTT. Protein product: CASSVGGQLSEAFF.